What follows describes a single T cell receptor (beta chain). Its antigen is still unknown. Base qualities are not at hand, and no much larger clone is one base apart. Spanning cysteine to phenylalanine, the CDR3 consists of 15 amino acids. Only the CDR3 DNA is retained, 45 bases long and in frame from the first base. Reading the germline V gene gives CDR1 SGDLS and CDR2 YYNGEE. Clipping removes 3 bases from V and 5 bases from J, with 10 as the unmatched junction base count. TCR CDR3 regions were amplified from genomic DNA by multiplex PCR using the deep immunoSEQ assay. Extracted genomic DNA from each cell subset was spread evenly across all wells of several immunoSEQ 96-well plates, with each plate serving as a replicate. For sorted subsets, each replicate PCR was loaded with 200 ng genomic DNA, equivalent to about 30,000 T cell genomes. Purified libraries were quantified with a Qubit 3.0 fluorometer, sized on a Bioanalyzer 2100, and re-quantified with the KAPA Library Quantification kit. Every immunoSEQ 96-well plate was sequenced on a separate single-read 150-cycle Illumina NextSeq 550 flow cell. Processing in the source paper ran as follows. Because the immunoSEQ output included only junctional sequences and no quality scores, the filtering could not be the same as the filtering used for full-length reads. To assign V/J genes and CDR3, sequences were annotated against IMGT germline references using PyIR, a Python wrapper for IgBLAST v1.9. Any read was removed if the V/J assignment was weak (E-value above 1e-6), the CDR3 was missing, or the read contained stop codons, out-of-frame junctions, or ambiguous translated residues. A V3J clonotype was defined by an identical inferred V gene, J gene, and CDR3 amino acid sequence. Percentage overlap between repertoires was calculated by dividing the number of shared unique clonotypes by the size of the smaller repertoire. Richness of each repertoire was evaluated using RTK rarefaction, the Chao1 estimator, and Recon v2.1 estimates of unobserved clonotypes. For all TCRbeta clonotypes obtained by the gDNA method from a few donors, generation probabilities were computed with OLGA. This is the immuneACCESS table as TCRdb keeps it, with only in-frame sequences that have V and J called. A part of the clones is gone; compared with another copy, unresolved V genes explain less than half, and the rest is unexplained. V and J calls plus clone size are reproduced from that table; the DNA served to infer D and trimming. This sample lists about 2,100,000 clones; more than 85% were detected once. The top ten clones comprise under 2% of the sample.

CD8 naive samples were CD45RO-negative cells positively selected for CCR7, giving a CD45RA+CCR7+ population that excluded TemRA cells. The donors were healthy, HIV-negative adults who had no recently reported acute infections or vaccinations. All donors were Caucasian adults living in Nashville, Tennessee, USA. After blood collection by leukapheresis, PBMCs were isolated using Ficoll-Histopaque density gradient centrifugation and then cryopreserved in the vapor phase of liquid nitrogen. Purity and quantity of every magnetically sorted T cell population were checked by analytical flow cytometry. From each sorted fraction, genomic DNA was isolated and quantified by UV absorbance on a Nanodrop 2000c. This entry belongs to a study of shared clonotypes between healthy human individuals (dated by TCRdb to 2020 to 2021). Turning to the overall study: The cohort included a few men and two women between 18 and 49 years of age. For each donor, CD4 naive and CD4 memory were each run on three plates, CD8 naive on two plates, and CD8 memory on one plate. To estimate repertoire size and how much clonotype sharing occurs between individuals, the study deeply sequenced the blood TCR repertoires of a handful of healthy adults. To increase sequencing depth and limit assay-specific biases, different laboratories used diverse techniques to prepare libraries and sequence TCR repertoires. Each donor's leukapheresis produced roughly between about 0.8 and 8.9 billion PBMCs.

Study-wide conclusions, independent of this receptor: Rarefaction of sorted-subset datasets indicated incomplete sequencing despite the large sequencing depth. When several donors were compared, the shared fraction of clonotypes was 5% to 6.5% for naive CD4, less than 4% for naive CD8, roughly 2.3% for memory CD4, and 0.35% to 0.4% for memory CD8. Pairwise subsampling led to the expectation that sequencing depth would affect the degree of clonotype sharing among donors. Clonotypes shared by all four sorted-subset donors showed higher generation probabilities than non-shared clonotypes. Naive subsets generally had larger estimated clonotype richness than memory subsets did. The genetic and exposure-history diversity represented was limited by the small number of donors. Sampling was restricted to blood, and TCR repertoires in tissue are likely to differ from TCR repertoires in blood.

The chain is made from TRBV9 and TRBJ1-1, and 7 junctional nucleotides match TRBD1. The source of this sequence is a man aged 18 to 30 in good health. Some clones in this sample may be carry-over from other donors' samples. The specimen sequenced was naive CD8+ T cells from PBMCs. Sample cell subset or site, as interpreted from the label and publication: CD45RA+CCR7+. Here the CDR3 is given as CASSDNRGRHTEAFF. The bases are TGTGCCAGCAGCGACAACAGGGGCCGGCATACTGAAGCTTTCTTT.